The present T cell receptor (beta chain) was sequenced within a study of human T cells and chemical hapten exposure. TCRdb independently ran MiXCR on the RACE reads; one entry per CDR3 protein. The sample lists 150,000 to 200,000 distinct CDR3 sequences, approximately 29% occurring once. This sample's time point: pre-sensitization, week 0. Noted treatment: therapeutic diphenylcyclopropenone sensitization with weekly scalp DPC. The V gene end was trimmed by 4 bases and the J gene end by 0 bases; junction bases not matched to a gene: 2. Germline CDR1 is SGHRS and CDR2 is YFSETQ. The CDR3 has 14 amino acids.

The sample was whole blood, taken in connection with sensitization to the hapten diphenylcyclopropenone (DPC). The sequence was collected from a woman between 25 and 40 years old with alopecia areata. Some clones in this sample may be carry-over from other donors' samples. J is TRBJ1-1 and V is TRBV5-1; 8 bases are shared with TRBD1. In nucleotides, the CDR3 is TGCGCCAGCAGCCCGACAGGGGTGAACACTGAAGCTTTCTTT. Translating gives CASSPTGVNTEAFF.